Shown below are 29 T cell receptor beta chains from a single sample sequenced in a study of control samples from healthy donors and cancer patients. Some clones are missing from TCRdb's copy, which holds only in-frame ones; the method was immunoSEQ multiplex PCR. This table has fewer than 110,000 clones, roughly 91% appearing once. Sequencing input: PBMCs. These TCRs come from a man aged 55 to 69 with lung cancer.

The chain uses TRBV5-4 and TRBJ2-7; 8 bases are a match to TRBD1. V gave up 0 bases and J gave up 6 bases; unmatched junction bases: 5. In germline, CDR1 is SGHNT, CDR2 YYREEE (reference sequence). This CDR3 region has 14 residues. CDR3 bases: TGTGCCAGCAGCTTGGAAGGACAGGGTCGCGAGCAGTACTTC. This sequence encodes CASSLEGQGREQYF.

This chain uses TRBV4-1 with TRBJ2-7; possibly TRBD2 for D (6 bases). V lost 1 base and J lost 5, with 9 bases in between. The CDR3 runs to 13 residues. The germline V gene encodes CDR1 MGHRA and CDR2 YSYEKL. CDR3 DNA sequence: TGCGCCAGCAGCCAAGGGCGGGGTAACGAGCAGTACGTC. The encoded protein is CASSQGRGNEQYV.

The gene calls are TRBV11-2 and TRBJ1-1, with D maybe TRBD1 (5 bases). The V gene lost 4 bases and the J gene lost 0 bases, with 15 bases spanning the gap. From germline, CDR1 is SGHAT and CDR2 FQNNGV. The CDR3 length is 16 residues. The CDR3 loop is CASSYEPGLMNTEAFF. Written as DNA, the CDR3 is TGTGCCAGCAGCTACGAACCGGGACTTATGAACACTGAAGCTTTCTTT. The variable domain in full, with the rest retrieved from reference TRBV11-2 and TRBJ1-1, is EAGVAQSPRYKIIEKRQSVAFWCNPISGHATLYWYQQILGQGPKLLIQFQNNGVVDDSQLPKDRFSAERLKGVDSTLKIQPAKLEDSAVYLCASSYEPGLMNTEAFFGQGTRLTVV.

Note on this clone: Compared with germline, one end of the junction differs, possibly owing to a read error. This sample also contains other DNA sequences that code for the same CDR3. The chain combines TRBV11-2 with TRBJ1-6, with D perhaps matching TRBD1 (6 bases). Germline V gene data show CDR1 as SGHAT and CDR2 as FQNNGV. This CDR3 region has 14 residues. The CDR3 is CASSWTDYNSPLHF. The CDR3 DNA follows: TGTGCCAGCAGCTGGACAGACTATAATTCGCCCCTCCACTTT.

The chain employs TRBV24-1 and TRBJ2-3; D unclear. Germline CDR1 KGHDR, CDR2 SFDVKD. Trimming left V 1 base short and J 0 bases short, with 7 bases between. CDR3 size: 15 residues. As DNA, the CDR3 is TGTGCCACCAGTGATTTTACCCTTAGCACAGATACGCAGTATTTT. It specifies CATSDFTLSTDTQYF.

This chain connects TRBV30 to TRBJ2-2; the D is unclear. Per germline, CDR1 GTSNPN and CDR2 SVGIG (reference sequence). This CDR3 region has 14 residues. The V end was cut by 1 base, the J end by 4 bases, with 10 bases between. The CDR3 loop is CAWSAGMSTGELFF. Written as DNA, the CDR3 is TGTGCCTGGAGTGCTGGAATGTCCACCGGGGAGCTGTTTTTT.

The genes are TRBV12-3 or TRBV12-4 and TRBJ1-1, with a weak D call TRBD1 (6 bases). With 4 bases removed from V and 5 bases from J, the gap between germline ends came to 11 bases. This CDR3 has 13 residues. The CDR3 DNA reads as TGTGCCAGCAGTTCCACAGGGTGGACTGAAGCTTTCTTT. Translating it yields CASSSTGWTEAFF.

This chain uses TRBV30 with TRBJ1-6; D unclear. This CDR3 is built from 13 residues. V was shortened by 6 bases and J by 10 bases, with 16 bases between the two germline ends. Germline CDR1 reads GTSNPN; CDR2 reads SVGIG (reference sequence). For the CDR3, the DNA is TGTGCCTGCTTAACCGAAGGGAACTCACCCCTCCACTTT. This translates into CACLTEGNSPLHF. The full variable domain, completed using reference TRBV30 and TRBJ1-6, is SQTIHQWPATLVQPVGSPLSLECTVEGTSNPNLYWYRQAAGRGLQLLFYSVGIGQISSEVPQNLSASRPQDRQFILSSKKLLLSDSGFYLCACLTEGNSPLHFGNGTRLTVT.

The rearrangement uses TRBV7-9 and TRBJ1-5, with 7 nucleotides matching TRBD1. With V trimmed by 1 base and J by 7 bases, 4 bases remained unmatched. Germline V lookup: CDR1 SEHNR, CDR2 FQNEAQ (reference sequence). The CDR3 runs 14 residues. CDR3 region: CASSLGQGHQPQHF. The DNA for the CDR3 is TGTGCCAGCAGCTTAGGACAGGGACACCAGCCCCAGCATTTT.

This sequence joins TRBV7-2 and TRBJ2-1, with D perhaps matching TRBD2 (6 bases). CDR3 length: 13 amino acids. V shed 5 bases and J shed 12 bases, with 17 bases lying between them. From germline, CDR1 is SGHTA and CDR2 FQGNSA. CDR3 DNA sequence: TGTGCCAGCAGCCCAGACTCGGGGGTAGCGCAGTTCTTC. Protein product: CASSPDSGVAQFF.

The chain has TRBV11-2 and TRBJ2-3; D gene uncertain. The length of the CDR3 is 14 residues. CDR1 is SGHAT and CDR2 is FQNNGV in the germline V gene. V was pared by 7 bases and J by 2 bases, with 13 bases between. The CDR3 DNA is TGTGCCAGCACGAGAAACCGAAACACAGATACGCAGTATTTT. This encodes CASTRNRNTDTQYF.

The J gene is TRBJ2-5, the V gene TRBV18; the D gene is possibly TRBD1 (6 bases). Trimming stripped 2 bases from V and 4 bases from J, with 8 bases between. The CDR3 is made up of 13 amino acids. Germline V CDR1 and CDR2: KGHSH, LQKENI. In DNA, the CDR3 is TGTGCCAGCTCACCAAGACAGGCAGAGACCCAGTACTTC. This gives the protein CASSPRQAETQYF.

This chain connects TRBV9 to TRBJ1-4; perhaps TRBD1 as D (6 bases). The CDR3 runs to 15 residues. The ends were cut back, 3 bases at V and 3 bases at J, with 12 bases in the middle. The germline V gene has CDR1 SGDLS and CDR2 YYNGEE. The CDR3 coding sequence is TGTGCCAGCAGCGGAGGACAGTCGGCTAATGAAAAACTGTTTTTT. Amino acid sequence: CASSGGQSANEKLFF.

This clone was found a few times. The chain links TRBV24-1 to TRBJ2-6; possibly TRBD2 for D (5 bases). V was clipped by 3 bases and J by 0 bases, with 14 bases between them. CDR3 size: 18 residues. Germline V gene lookup returns CDR1 KGHDR and CDR2 SFDVKD. CDR3 sequence reads: CATSDTTAGASGANVLTF. CDR3 coding DNA: TGTGCCACCAGTGATACCACTGCGGGCGCCTCTGGGGCCAACGTCCTGACTTTC.

Regarding this clone: This sample includes further DNA sequences coding for the same CDR3. CDR3 DNA: TGTGCTAGTGGTCCCGGAGGGGGCGGTCGGGGCTACACCTTC. Translation: CASGPGGGGRGYTF. The chain joins TRBV12-5 to TRBJ1-2; 7 bases line up with TRBD1. The V and J ends lost 5 bases and 8 bases, in that order; junction bases with no gene match: 11. CDR3 size: 14 residues. Germline-derived CDR1 and CDR2 are LGHNT and FRNRAP.

DNA of the CDR3: TGTGCCAGCAGCTTAGGGGGGGTCGGGAGTTCACCCCTCCACTTT. It is translated as CASSLGGVGSSPLHF. The chain combines TRBV7-6 with TRBJ1-6; a possible D gene is TRBD1 (5 bases). Per germline, CDR1 SGHVS and CDR2 FNYEAQ. The CDR3 consists of 15 residues. Trimming stripped 1 base from V and 9 bases from J, with 13 bases between.

Note on this clone: The conserved final phenylalanine or tryptophan is absent from the CDR3, which likely points to a read error. The DNA is omitted, as the CDR3 cannot be located on it reliably, and the CDR3 follows TCRdb's listing. The chain couples TRBV6-1 to TRBJ1-1; TRBD1, the table's D call, lacks a check against the DNA. The CDR3 is 11 residues long, ends included. Germline loops: CDR1 MNHNS, CDR2 SASEGT. CDR3 loop: CASSEGKGQHI.

The J gene is TRBJ1-4, the V gene TRBV5-1; TRBD1 aligns across 9 bases. Trimming removed 7 bases from V and 0 bases from J; junction bases left unmatched: 13. The CDR3 sequence is 18 residues long. Germline loops: CDR1 SGHRS, CDR2 YFSETQ. CDR3 protein: CASRTGGAFPTTNEKLFF. DNA for the CDR3: TGCGCCAGCCGAACAGGGGGCGCTTTCCCAACAACTAATGAAAAACTGTTTTTT. The whole variable domain, remainder taken from reference TRBV5-1 and TRBJ1-4, is KAGVTQTPRYLIKTRGQQVTLSCSPISGHRSVSWYQQTPGQGLQFLFEYFSETQRNKGNFPGRFSGRQFSNSRSEMNVSTLELGDSALYLCASRTGGAFPTTNEKLFFGSGTQLSVL.

V gene TRBV6-2 or TRBV6-3 combines with J gene TRBJ1-5; possible D gene TRBD1, 5 bases. Germline V gives CDR1 MNHEY, CDR2 SVGEGT. The CDR3 is 15 amino acids. The V gene lost 0 bases and the J gene lost 4 bases, with 10 bases spanning the gap. DNA of the CDR3: TGTGCCAGCAGTTACTCGAGTAGGGGTAATCAGCCCCAGCATTTT. As protein: CASSYSSRGNQPQHF.

This clone came up once. This chain links TRBV14 with TRBJ2-1; D possibly corresponds to TRBD2 (6 bases). Trimming removed 4 bases from V and 7 bases from J, with 11 bases in between. Germline V gives CDR1 SGHDN, CDR2 FVKESK. The CDR3 extends over 13 amino acids. CDR3 sequence (DNA): TGTGCCAGCAGCCTTATCCGGGGGAATGAGCAGTTCTTC. Residues: CASSLIRGNEQFF.

V gene TRBV7-3 combines with J gene TRBJ2-3, with TRBD2 matching over 8 bases. V trimming: 4 bases; J trimming: 13 bases; junction bases outside the gene matches: 4. The CDR3 loop spans 11 amino acids. Germline V CDR1 and CDR2: SGHTA, FQGTGA. The CDR3 is CASSSGTRKYF. The CDR3 DNA reads TGTGCCAGCAGCTCCGGGACTAGAAAGTATTTT.

The chain joins TRBV5-4 to TRBJ2-7; D is undetermined. The ends were cut back, 5 bases at V and 6 bases at J, with 12 bases in the middle. Germline CDR1 reads SGHNT; CDR2 reads YYREEE (reference sequence). There are 12 residues in the CDR3. In DNA, the CDR3 is TGTGCCAGCAGTTTCAGCGAAGCCGAGCAGTACTTC. It translates to CASSFSEAEQYF. Together with reference TRBV5-4 and TRBJ2-7, the CDR3 gives the full variable domain: ETGVTQSPTHLIKTRGQQVTLRCSSQSGHNTVSWYQQALGQGPQFIFQYYREEENGRGNFPPRFSGLQFPNYSSELNVNALELDDSALYLCASSFSEAEQYFGPGTRLTVT.

This clone came up once. The CDR3 loop is CASSLRAYQPQHF. The CDR3 DNA follows: TGTGCCAGCAGTTTAAGGGCGTATCAGCCCCAGCATTTT. J is TRBJ1-5 and V is TRBV27; D unresolved. Germline CDR1 is MNHEY and CDR2 is SMNVEV (reference sequence). Trimming took off 2 bases at V and 5 bases at J, with 7 bases between the two ends. The CDR3 runs 13 residues.

V is TRBV5-1 and J is TRBJ1-3; no clear D. The CDR3 sequence is 14 residues long. Germline-derived CDR1 and CDR2 are SGHRS and YFSETQ. Trimming left V 0 bases short and J 2 bases short, with 6 bases between. The CDR3 nucleotides read TGCGCCAGCAGCTTGGGAGGTACTGGAAACACCATATATTTT. It is translated as CASSLGGTGNTIYF.

V and J are TRBV13 and TRBJ1-5; a weak D match, TRBD1 (5 bases). Germline CDR1 PRHDT, CDR2 FYEKMQ (reference sequence). Trimming shortened V by 4 bases and J by 0 bases, and 7 bases separated the two germline ends. CDR3 length: 14 amino acids. CDR3 in DNA: TGTGCCAGCAGCTACGGGGGTAGCAATCAGCCCCAGCATTTT. It specifies CASSYGGSNQPQHF.

The V gene is TRBV5-1, the J gene TRBJ1-1, with 8 bases lining up with TRBD1. With 4 bases clipped from V and 4 bases from J, the junction kept 6 bases outside the gene matches. Germline CDR1 reads SGHRS; CDR2 reads YFSETQ. CDR3 length: 14 amino acids. CDR3 DNA sequence: TGCGCCAGCAGCCCGGACAGGGTGGGCACTGAAGCTTTCTTT. Translation: CASSPDRVGTEAFF.

V gene TRBV9 combines with J gene TRBJ2-3; D might be TRBD1 (6 bases). V was pared by 3 bases and J by 0 bases, with 8 bases between. Per germline, CDR1 SGDLS and CDR2 YYNGEE. This CDR3 is built from 14 residues. The CDR3 sequence: CASSADSSTDTQYF. The CDR3 coding sequence is TGTGCCAGCAGCGCGGACAGCAGCACAGATACGCAGTATTTT.

V usage is TRBV6-5 and J usage is TRBJ1-3; D remains ambiguous. The V end lost 5 bases, the J end lost 0 bases, and 8 bases lay between the germline ends. In germline, CDR1 is MNHEY, CDR2 SVGAGI. This CDR3 comprises 14 residues. The CDR3 is CASSPGRSGNTIYF. CDR3 in DNA: TGTGCCAGCAGTCCCGGACGCTCTGGAAACACCATATATTTT.

The chain carries TRBV6-5 and TRBJ1-2, with a tentative D call TRBD1 (6 bases). This CDR3 region has 15 residues. V was shortened by 0 bases and J by 4 bases, with 12 bases between the two germline ends. CDR1 and CDR2 from the germline V gene are MNHEY and SVGAGI. Here the CDR3 reads CASSYSTAGAYGYTF. CDR3 sequence (DNA): TGTGCCAGCAGTTACTCGACGGCAGGGGCCTATGGCTACACCTTC.